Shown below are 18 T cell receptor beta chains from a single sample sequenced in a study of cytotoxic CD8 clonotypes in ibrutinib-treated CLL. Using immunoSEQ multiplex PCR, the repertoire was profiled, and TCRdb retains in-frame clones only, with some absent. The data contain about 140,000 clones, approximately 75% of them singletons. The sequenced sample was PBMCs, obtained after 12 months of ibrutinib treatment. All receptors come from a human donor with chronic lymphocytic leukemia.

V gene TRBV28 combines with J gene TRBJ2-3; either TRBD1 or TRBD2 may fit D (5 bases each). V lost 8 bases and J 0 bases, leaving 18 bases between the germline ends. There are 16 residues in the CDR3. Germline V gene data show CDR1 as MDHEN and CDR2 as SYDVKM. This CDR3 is CASDEPGRKSTDTQYF. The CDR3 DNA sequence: TGTGCCAGCGACGAGCCGGGACGCAAAAGCACAGATACGCAGTATTTT.

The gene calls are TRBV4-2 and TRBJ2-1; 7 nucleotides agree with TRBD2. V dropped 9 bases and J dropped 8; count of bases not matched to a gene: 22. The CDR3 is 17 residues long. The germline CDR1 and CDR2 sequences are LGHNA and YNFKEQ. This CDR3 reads CARSLATSGKHEDEQFF. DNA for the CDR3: TGTGCCAGAAGCTTGGCCACCAGCGGGAAACACGAGGATGAGCAGTTCTTC.

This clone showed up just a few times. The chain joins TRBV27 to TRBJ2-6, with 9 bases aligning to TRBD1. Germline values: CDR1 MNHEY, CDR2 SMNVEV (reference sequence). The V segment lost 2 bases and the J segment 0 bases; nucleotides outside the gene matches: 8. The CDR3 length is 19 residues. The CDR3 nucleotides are TGTGCCAGCAGTTTAAGGTTCGGACAGGGGTACTCTGGGGCCAACGTCCTGACTTTC. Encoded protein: CASSLRFGQGYSGANVLTF.

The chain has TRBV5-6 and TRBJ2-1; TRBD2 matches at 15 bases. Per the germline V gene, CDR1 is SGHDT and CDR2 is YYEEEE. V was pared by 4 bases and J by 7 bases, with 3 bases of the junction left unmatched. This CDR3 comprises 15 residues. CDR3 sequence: CASSGGTSGGNEQFF. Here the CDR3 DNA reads TGTGCCAGCAGCGGCGGGACTAGCGGGGGGAATGAGCAGTTCTTC.

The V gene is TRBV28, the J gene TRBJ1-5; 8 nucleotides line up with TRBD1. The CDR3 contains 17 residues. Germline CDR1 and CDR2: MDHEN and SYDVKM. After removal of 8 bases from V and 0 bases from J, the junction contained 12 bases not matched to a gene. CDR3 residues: CASYFPPGQDSNQPQHF. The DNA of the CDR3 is TGTGCCAGCTACTTCCCCCCGGGACAGGATAGCAATCAGCCCCAGCATTTT.

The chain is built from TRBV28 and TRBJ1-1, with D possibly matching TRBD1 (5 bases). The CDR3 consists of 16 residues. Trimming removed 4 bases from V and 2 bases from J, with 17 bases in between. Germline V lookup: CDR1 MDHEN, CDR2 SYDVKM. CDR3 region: CASSSPGRKLNTEAFF. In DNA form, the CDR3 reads TGTGCCAGCAGTTCGCCGGGACGGAAATTAAACACTGAAGCTTTCTTT.

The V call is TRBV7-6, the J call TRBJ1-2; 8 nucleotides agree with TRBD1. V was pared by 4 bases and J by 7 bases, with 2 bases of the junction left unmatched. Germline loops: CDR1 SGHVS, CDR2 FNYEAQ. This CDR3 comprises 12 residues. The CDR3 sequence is CASSSTGAGYTF. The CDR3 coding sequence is TGTGCCAGCAGCTCGACAGGGGCTGGCTACACCTTC.

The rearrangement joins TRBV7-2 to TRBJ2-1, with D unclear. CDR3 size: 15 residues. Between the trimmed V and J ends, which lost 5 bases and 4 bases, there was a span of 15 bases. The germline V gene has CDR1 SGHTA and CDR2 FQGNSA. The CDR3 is CASSPVDTRYNEQFF. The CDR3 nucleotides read TGTGCCAGCAGCCCCGTCGACACCAGATACAATGAGCAGTTCTTC.

CDR3 sequence reads: CASSLGTGSTDTQYF. As DNA, the CDR3 is TGTGCCAGCAGTTTGGGGACCGGGAGCACAGATACGCAGTATTTT. The V gene is TRBV25-1, the J gene TRBJ2-3; D might be TRBD1 or TRBD2, each matching 5 bases. Germline CDR1 is MGHDK and CDR2 is SYGVNS. The CDR3 runs 15 residues. The germline V and J ends were trimmed by 5 bases and 0 bases, with 12 bases remaining between them. The full variable domain, completed using reference TRBV25-1 and TRBJ2-3, is EADIYQTPRYLVIGTGKKITLECSQTMGHDKMYWYQQDPGMELHLIHYSYGVNSTEKGDLSSESTVSRIRTEHFPLTLESARPSHTSQYLCASSLGTGSTDTQYFGPGTRLTVL.

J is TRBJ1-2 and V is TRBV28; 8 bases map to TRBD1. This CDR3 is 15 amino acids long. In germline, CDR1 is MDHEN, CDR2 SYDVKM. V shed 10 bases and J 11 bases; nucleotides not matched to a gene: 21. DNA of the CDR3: TGTGCCACCATCCGGACAGGGCATATTTCCTATGTTTACACCTTC. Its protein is CATIRTGHISYVYTF.

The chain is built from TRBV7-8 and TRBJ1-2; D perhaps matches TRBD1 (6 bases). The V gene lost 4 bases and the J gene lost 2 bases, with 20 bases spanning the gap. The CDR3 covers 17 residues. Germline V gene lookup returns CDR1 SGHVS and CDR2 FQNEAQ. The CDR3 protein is CASSSRPSGQPNYGYTF. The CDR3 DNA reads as TGTGCCAGCAGCTCGCGGCCCTCCGGACAGCCAAACTATGGCTACACCTTC.

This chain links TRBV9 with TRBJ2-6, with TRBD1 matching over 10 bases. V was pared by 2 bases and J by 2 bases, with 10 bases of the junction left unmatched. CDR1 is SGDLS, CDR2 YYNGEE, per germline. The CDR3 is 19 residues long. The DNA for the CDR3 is TGTGCCAGCAGCGTGGGGAGGGACAGGGGTTCTCCTGGGGCCAACGTCCTGACTTTC. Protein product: CASSVGRDRGSPGANVLTF.

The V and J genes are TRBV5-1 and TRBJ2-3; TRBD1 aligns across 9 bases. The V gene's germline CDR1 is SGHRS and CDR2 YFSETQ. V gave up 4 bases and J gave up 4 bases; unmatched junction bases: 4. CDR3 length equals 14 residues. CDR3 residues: CASSGQGLADTQYF. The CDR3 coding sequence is TGCGCCAGCAGCGGACAGGGGTTGGCAGATACGCAGTATTTT.

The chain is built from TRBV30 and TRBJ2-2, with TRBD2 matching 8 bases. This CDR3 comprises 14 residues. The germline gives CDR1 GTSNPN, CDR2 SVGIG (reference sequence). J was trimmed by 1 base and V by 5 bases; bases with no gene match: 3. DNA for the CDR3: TGTGCCTGGGGACTAGCAGTGAACACCGGGGAGCTGTTTTTT. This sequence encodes CAWGLAVNTGELFF.

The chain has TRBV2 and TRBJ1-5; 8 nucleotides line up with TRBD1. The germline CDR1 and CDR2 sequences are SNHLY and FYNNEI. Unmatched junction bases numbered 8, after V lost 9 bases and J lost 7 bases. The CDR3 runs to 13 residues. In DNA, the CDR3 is TGTGCCAGTAAAGACAGGGGAGAACAGCCCCAGCATTTT. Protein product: CASKDRGEQPQHF.

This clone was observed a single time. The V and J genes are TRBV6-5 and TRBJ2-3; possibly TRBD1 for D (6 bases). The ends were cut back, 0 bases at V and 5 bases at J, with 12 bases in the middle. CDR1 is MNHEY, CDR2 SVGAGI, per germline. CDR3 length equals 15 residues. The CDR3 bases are TGTGCCAGCAGTTACTCGGTCCAGGGGAAAGATACGCAGTATTTT. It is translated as CASSYSVQGKDTQYF.

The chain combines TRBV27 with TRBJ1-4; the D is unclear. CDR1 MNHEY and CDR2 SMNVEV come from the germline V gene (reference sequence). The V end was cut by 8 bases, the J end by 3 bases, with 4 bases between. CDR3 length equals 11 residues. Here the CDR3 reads CASLANEKLFF. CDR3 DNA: TGTGCCAGCCTAGCTAATGAAAAACTGTTTTTT.

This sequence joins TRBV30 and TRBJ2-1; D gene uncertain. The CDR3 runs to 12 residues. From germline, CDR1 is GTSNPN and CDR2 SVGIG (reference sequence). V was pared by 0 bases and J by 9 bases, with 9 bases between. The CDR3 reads CAWSVRFGEQFF. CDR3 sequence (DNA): TGTGCCTGGAGTGTCCGTTTCGGTGAGCAGTTCTTC.